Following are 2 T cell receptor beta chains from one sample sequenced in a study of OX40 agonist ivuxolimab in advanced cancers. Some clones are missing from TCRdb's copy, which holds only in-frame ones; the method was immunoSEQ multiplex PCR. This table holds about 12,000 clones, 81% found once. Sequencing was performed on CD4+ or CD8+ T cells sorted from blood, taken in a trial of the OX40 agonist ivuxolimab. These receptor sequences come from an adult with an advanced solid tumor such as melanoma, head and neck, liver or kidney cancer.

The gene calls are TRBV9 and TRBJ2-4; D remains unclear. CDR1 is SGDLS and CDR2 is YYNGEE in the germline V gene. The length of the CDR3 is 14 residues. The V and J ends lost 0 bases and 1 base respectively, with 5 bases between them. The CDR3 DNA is TGTGCCAGCAGCGTAGGAATTGCCAAAAACATTCAGTACTTC. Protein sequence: CASSVGIAKNIQYF.

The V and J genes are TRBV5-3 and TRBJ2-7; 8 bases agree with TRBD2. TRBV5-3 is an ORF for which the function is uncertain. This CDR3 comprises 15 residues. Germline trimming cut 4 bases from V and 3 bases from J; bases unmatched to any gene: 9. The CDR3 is CARSPGLEGGYEQYF. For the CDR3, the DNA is TGTGCCAGAAGCCCGGGACTAGAGGGGGGCTACGAGCAGTACTTC.